The present T cell receptor (beta chain) was sequenced within a study of T cell responses to AZD1222 COVID-19 vaccine. Profiling relied on immunoSEQ multiplex PCR, and the TCRdb table lists in-frame clones only, not all of them. The data contain fewer than 180,000 clones, 92% of them seen just once; the ten biggest clones take up approximately 3.6%. CDR1 and CDR2 (germline): SEHNR, FQNEAQ (reference sequence). V lost 5 bases to trimming and J lost 6 bases; unmatched junction nucleotides: 6. The CDR3 covers 14 residues. This receptor was obtained from an adult who received the AZD1222 COVID-19 vaccine. V and J are TRBV7-9 and TRBJ2-3; 9 bases line up with TRBD2. The specimen comprised peripheral blood, sampled 28 days after the second AZD1222 dose. CDR3 sequence reads: CASSPGTSHDTQYF. CDR3 bases: TGTGCCAGCAGCCCAGGGACTAGCCACGATACGCAGTATTTT.